These 30 T cell receptor beta chains were all obtained from the same sample, sequenced in a study of cytomegalovirus exposure and HLA in healthy donors. Use of 60 Vbeta and 13 Jbeta primers characterized the PCR. Assay used: immunoSEQ multiplex PCR; TCRdb lists only in-frame clones, some missing. The sample gives 80,000 to 100,000 clones, roughly 70% of which show up once; less than 2.5% is in the top ten. Sequenced sample: PBMCs. The receptors originated from a man between 45 and 60 years old in good health and CMV-seronegative.

This clone was seen only once. DNA for the CDR3: TGTGCCAGCTCTGGCCGGGACATTCAGTACTTC. It codes for CASSGRDIQYF. The chain employs TRBV18 and TRBJ2-4, with no clear D. CDR1 is KGHSH, CDR2 LQKENI, per germline. With 6 bases removed from V and 8 bases from J, the gap between germline ends came to 8 bases. This CDR3 region has 11 residues.

This rearrangement joins TRBV27 to TRBJ2-7; D is undetermined. From germline, CDR1 is MNHEY and CDR2 SMNVEV (reference sequence). V lost 2 bases and J 0 bases, leaving 14 bases between the germline ends. The CDR3 spans 16 residues. The CDR3 region is CASSLVLTLSSYEQYF. The DNA for the CDR3 is TGTGCCAGCAGTTTAGTCCTGACTCTTAGCTCCTACGAGCAGTACTTC.

The V and J genes are TRBV29-1 and TRBJ1-2, with D unresolved. Germline V gene sequence: CDR1 SQVTM, CDR2 ANQGSEA. V lost 2 bases and J 2 bases, leaving 15 bases between the germline ends. The length of the CDR3 is 15 residues. DNA for the CDR3: TGCAGCGTTGAATGGGCGGGCAGCATCAACTATGGCTACACCTTC. Translated, it gives CSVEWAGSINYGYTF.

V and J are TRBV5-6 and TRBJ1-3; 7 nucleotides line up with TRBD1. The trim removed 4 bases at V and 5 bases at J, leaving 9 bases unmatched. The CDR3 runs 15 residues. The V gene's germline CDR1 is SGHDT and CDR2 YYEEEE. The CDR3 protein is CASSPGTGVRNTIYF. The CDR3 DNA is TGTGCCAGCAGCCCAGGCACAGGGGTTCGAAACACCATATATTTT.

The CDR3 nucleotides read TGTGCCAGCAGCTCCTCAGGGGGCTGGGGTTCACCCCTCCACTTT. Amino acids: CASSSSGGWGSPLHF. J is TRBJ1-6 and V is TRBV7-9; 8 nucleotides match TRBD1. CDR3 length: 15 residues. V dropped 4 bases and J dropped 9; count of bases not matched to a gene: 8. Germline V gene data show CDR1 as SEHNR and CDR2 as FQNEAQ (reference sequence).

The rearrangement uses TRBV11-3 and TRBJ2-1, with 14 nucleotides matching TRBD2. The V gene's germline CDR1 is SGHNT and CDR2 YENEEA. The ends lost 1 base at V and 5 bases at J; junction bases unmatched: 10. The CDR3 extends over 19 amino acids. The CDR3 sequence: CASSLAGTSGGTRNNEQFF. CDR3 in DNA: TGTGCCAGCAGCTTAGCTGGGACTAGCGGGGGCACAAGGAACAATGAGCAGTTCTTC.

This clone has a handful of counts. The CDR3, as DNA: TGTGCCAGCAGCGGCCAACGGGGACAGGGAGGTGGAAACACCATATATTTT. It is translated as CASSGQRGQGGGNTIYF. The V call is TRBV7-9, the J call TRBJ1-3, with 9 bases that match TRBD1. V lost 5 bases and J lost 3; bases outside the gene matches: 11. The CDR3 runs 17 residues. Germline values: CDR1 SEHNR, CDR2 FQNEAQ (reference sequence).

J is TRBJ1-5 and V is TRBV27; 8 bases align to TRBD1. Germline CDR1 and CDR2: MNHEY and SMNVEV (reference sequence). The ends lost 6 bases at V and 7 bases at J; junction bases unmatched: 8. The CDR3 extends over 14 amino acids. The CDR3 reads CASSLGAGGQPQHF. The DNA of the CDR3 is TGTGCCAGCAGCCTAGGGGCAGGGGGCCAGCCCCAGCATTTT.

CDR3 nucleotide sequence: TGTGCCAGTACCCCTGGTGGGGCAGGGAACTATGGCTACACCTTC. Translated: CASTPGGAGNYGYTF. The gene calls are TRBV19 and TRBJ1-2, with D maybe TRBD1 (5 bases). The V end was cut by 7 bases, the J end by 2 bases, with 17 bases between. The CDR3 loop spans 15 amino acids. Germline CDR1 and CDR2: LNHDA and SQIVND (reference sequence). Using reference TRBV19 and TRBJ1-2 for the parts outside the CDR3, the full variable domain is DGGITQSPKYLFRKEGQNVTLSCEQNLNHDAMYWYRQDPGQGLRLIYYSQIVNDFQKGDIAEGYSVSREKKESFPLTVTSAQKNPTAFYLCASTPGGAGNYGYTFGSGTRLTVV.

The rearrangement uses TRBV27 and TRBJ1-2; 9 nucleotides line up with TRBD1. Germline V gives CDR1 MNHEY, CDR2 SMNVEV (reference sequence). CDR3 size: 14 residues. J lost 8 bases, V lost 3 bases, and 7 bases had no gene match. CDR3 sequence: CASSFGDRDIGYTF. Written as DNA, the CDR3 is TGTGCCAGCAGTTTCGGGGACAGGGATATCGGCTACACCTTC.

This clone was observed a handful of times. This sequence joins TRBV7-2 and TRBJ1-1, with no clear D. This CDR3 contains 14 residues. CDR1 and CDR2 from the germline V gene are SGHTA and FQGNSA. V shed 1 base and J shed 0 bases, with 6 bases lying between them. CDR3 sequence (DNA): TGTGCCAGCAGCTTAGGGCTGATGAACACTGAAGCTTTCTTT. This encodes CASSLGLMNTEAFF.

This clone was found a few times. The chain couples TRBV6-6 to TRBJ2-5; TRBD1 matches at 10 bases. Gene TRBJ2-7 matches the end of the DNA better, so the J call may be wrong. Looked up from germline, CDR1 is MNHNY and CDR2 is SVGAGI (reference sequence). The CDR3 contains 14 residues. The chain's CDR3 is CASSIGQGAYEQYF. The DNA for the CDR3 is TGTGCCAGCAGTATCGGACAGGGGGCCTACGAGCAGTACTTC.

This chain joins TRBV11-2 and TRBJ2-1; D might be TRBD2 (5 bases). The germline V gene has CDR1 SGHAT and CDR2 FQNNGV. This CDR3 contains 14 residues. Trimming removed 7 bases from V and 4 bases from J, with 14 bases in between. CDR3 region: CASTFDRGYNEQFF. The CDR3 region has the DNA TGTGCCAGCACATTCGACCGGGGTTACAATGAGCAGTTCTTC.

The chain carries TRBV5-4 and TRBJ2-5; 7 bases agree with TRBD2. Trimming at V came to 2 bases and at J to 3 bases, leaving 4 bases not matched to a gene. CDR1 and CDR2 (germline): SGHNT, YYREEE (reference sequence). The CDR3 has 14 residues. CDR3 region: CASSFGGEEETQYF. The CDR3 DNA follows: TGTGCCAGCAGCTTTGGGGGGGAGGAAGAGACCCAGTACTTC.

This clone has just a few counts. The rearrangement joins TRBV2 to TRBJ2-5; 7 nucleotides match TRBD2. The CDR3 contains 16 residues. Germline V gene sequence: CDR1 SNHLY, CDR2 FYNNEI. V shed 4 bases and J 11 bases; nucleotides not matched to a gene: 19. CDR3 coding DNA: TGTGCCAGCAGTGGGGGGGGGATTAGGGGTCCGAATGAGCAGTACTTC. Residues: CASSGGGIRGPNEQYF.

The J gene is TRBJ1-2, the V gene TRBV5-4; no reliable D call. V was clipped by 3 bases and J by 7 bases, with 16 bases between them. This CDR3 region has 14 residues. CDR1 is SGHNT, CDR2 YYREEE, per germline (reference sequence). The CDR3 sequence is CASSSTRTAGGYTF. CDR3 in DNA: TGTGCCAGCAGCTCTACGCGGACGGCGGGTGGCTACACCTTC. Supplemented by reference TRBV5-4 and TRBJ1-2, the full variable domain reads ETGVTQSPTHLIKTRGQQVTLRCSSQSGHNTVSWYQQALGQGPQFIFQYYREEENGRGNFPPRFSGLQFPNYSSELNVNALELDDSALYLCASSSTRTAGGYTFGSGTRLTVV.

The genes are TRBV2 and TRBJ2-2; 7 bases match TRBD1. The trim removed 5 bases at V and 8 bases at J, leaving 11 bases unmatched. The CDR3 extends over 15 amino acids. Germline values: CDR1 SNHLY, CDR2 FYNNEI. The DNA of the CDR3 is TGTGCCAGCAGTCGACGTCAGGGGGATATAGGGGAGCTGTTTTTT. Translation gives CASSRRQGDIGELFF.

This rearrangement joins TRBV6-6 to TRBJ2-7, with 14 bases aligning to TRBD2. The germline V gene has CDR1 MNHNY and CDR2 SVGAGI (reference sequence). The CDR3 runs to 15 residues. The ends lost 11 bases at V and 5 bases at J; junction bases unmatched: 11. The CDR3 loop is CAVGTSGSNGHEQYF. The CDR3 coding sequence is TGTGCCGTCGGGACTAGCGGGAGTAACGGCCACGAGCAGTACTTC.

This chain connects TRBV7-2 to TRBJ1-5; TRBD1 matches 7 bases. Trimming at V came to 3 bases and at J to 6 bases, leaving 5 bases not matched to a gene. The germline gives CDR1 SGHTA, CDR2 FQGNSA. This CDR3 comprises 14 residues. The CDR3 is CASSFDRVSQPQHF. DNA of the CDR3: TGTGCCAGCAGCTTCGACAGGGTGAGTCAGCCCCAGCATTTT.

The J gene is TRBJ2-7, the V gene TRBV19; 7 nucleotides agree with TRBD2. This CDR3 is 13 amino acids long. V was clipped by 5 bases and J by 1 base; unmatched bases: 2. The V gene's germline CDR1 is LNHDA and CDR2 SQIVND (reference sequence). CDR3 nucleotides: TGTGCCAGTAGTCCCGGGGGGTCCTACGAGCAGTACTTC. Amino acid sequence: CASSPGGSYEQYF.

This clone is a singleton in its sample. The CDR3 DNA reads as TGTGCCAGCTCACCACCATCCAGGGGCGATGAGCAGTTCTTC. It is translated as CASSPPSRGDEQFF. The chain uses TRBV18 and TRBJ2-1, with D tentatively TRBD1 (6 bases). CDR3 size: 14 residues. Germline assignment: CDR1 KGHSH and CDR2 LQKENI. V lost 0 bases to trimming and J lost 8 bases, with 11 bases between them.

The chain couples TRBV27 to TRBJ2-1; the match to TRBD1 covers 7 bases. CDR1 is MNHEY and CDR2 is SMNVEV in the germline V gene (reference sequence). Trimming took 7 bases from V and 7 from J; bases not matched to a gene: 13. CDR3 length: 15 residues. The CDR3 bases are TGTGCCAGCATCAGGGGAACCGAGACAGGGAATGAGCAGTTCTTC. Protein product: CASIRGTETGNEQFF.

The V call is TRBV15, the J call TRBJ2-1, with 8 bases aligning to TRBD1. From germline, CDR1 is LNHNV and CDR2 YYDKDF (reference sequence). Unmatched junction bases numbered 7, after V lost 0 bases and J lost 6 bases. CDR3 length: 16 amino acids. This chain's CDR3 is CATSRDRGQGSNEQFF. CDR3 DNA sequence: TGTGCCACCAGCAGAGATCGAGGACAGGGCTCCAATGAGCAGTTCTTC.

The chain couples TRBV6-1 to TRBJ1-1; tentative D call: TRBD1 (6 bases). From germline, CDR1 is MNHNS and CDR2 SASEGT. There are 10 residues in the CDR3. The V end was cut by 7 bases, the J end by 10 bases, with 10 bases between. The CDR3 region is CASTWGRAFF. CDR3 DNA sequence: TGTGCCAGCACGTGGGGGCGAGCTTTCTTT.

This chain connects TRBV18 to TRBJ1-5; D gene uncertain. V lost 3 bases to trimming and J lost 2 bases, with 8 bases between them. The CDR3 sequence is 14 residues long. Germline lookup yields CDR1 KGHSH and CDR2 LQKENI. The CDR3 DNA reads TGTGCCAGCTCACCCGTGAGGGGCAATCAGCCCCAGCATTTT. The encoded protein is CASSPVRGNQPQHF.

The V and J genes are TRBV7-9 and TRBJ2-7; tentative D call: TRBD2 (6 bases). The V and J ends lost 7 bases and 0 bases respectively, with 19 bases between them. Looked up from germline, CDR1 is SEHNR and CDR2 is FQNEAQ (reference sequence). The CDR3 has 16 amino acids. The DNA of the CDR3 is TGTGCCAGCATCGGATTCCGGGGGATGAGCTCCTACGAGCAGTACTTC. Its translation: CASIGFRGMSSYEQYF. The entire variable domain, with the rest obtained from reference TRBV7-9 and TRBJ2-7, is as follows: DTGVSQNPRHKITKRGQNVTFRCDPISEHNRLYWYRQTLGQGPEFLTYFQNEAQLEKSRLLSDRFSAERPKGSFSTLEIQRTEQGDSAMYLCASIGFRGMSSYEQYFGPGTRLTVT.

The chain recombines TRBV6-5 with TRBJ2-6, with D uncertain. V was pared by 2 bases and J by 0 bases, with 8 bases between. CDR1 and CDR2 from the germline V gene are MNHEY and SVGAGI. The CDR3 extends over 16 amino acids. The CDR3 is CASSYLGASGANVLTF. CDR3 sequence (DNA): TGTGCCAGCAGTTACCTAGGTGCCTCTGGGGCCAACGTCCTGACTTTC.

This chain connects TRBV28 to TRBJ2-7; unclear D gene. The ends were cut back, 5 bases at V and 7 bases at J, with 12 bases in the middle. The germline V gene encodes CDR1 MDHEN and CDR2 SYDVKM. The CDR3 runs 12 residues. The CDR3 DNA is TGTGCCAGCAGTAGGATCTTGCGGGAGCAGTACTTC. Protein: CASSRILREQYF.

The CDR3 loop is CASSLRQTTYEQYF. The CDR3 DNA follows: TGTGCCAGCAGCTTGAGACAGACAACATACGAGCAGTACTTC. This sequence joins TRBV7-2 and TRBJ2-7, with D possibly matching TRBD1 (5 bases). This CDR3 is built from 14 residues. Between the trimmed V and J ends, which lost 3 bases and 4 bases, there was a span of 13 bases. Germline assignment: CDR1 SGHTA and CDR2 FQGNSA.

This chain connects TRBV29-1 to TRBJ2-1; TRBD2 aligns across 12 bases. J gave up 5 bases and V 5 bases, and 4 bases lay outside the gene matches. The CDR3 extends over 14 amino acids. Per the germline V gene, CDR1 is SQVTM and CDR2 is ANQGSEA. This CDR3 reads CSVKLAGGHNEQFF. The CDR3 DNA sequence: TGCAGCGTTAAGCTAGCGGGAGGGCACAATGAGCAGTTCTTC.